These 2 T cell receptor beta chains originate from one sample sequenced in a study of blood T cell repertoires in COVID-19. Measured with immunoSEQ multiplex PCR; TCRdb has only the in-frame clones, and not every one. The repertoire consists of about 310,000 clones, with around 90% occurring once and the leading ten covering around 0.93%. Sequenced: peripheral blood. Receptor source: a middle-aged woman with COVID-19, enrolled during active disease.

The chain has TRBV5-1 and TRBJ2-5; 12 nucleotides line up with TRBD2. Germline lookup yields CDR1 SGHRS and CDR2 YFSETQ. The CDR3 has 16 amino acids. With 4 bases clipped from V and 4 bases from J, the junction kept 8 bases outside the gene matches. The CDR3: CASSPSSGRARETQYF. The DNA for the CDR3 is TGCGCCAGCAGCCCGTCTAGCGGGAGGGCCCGAGAGACCCAGTACTTC.

The rearrangement uses TRBV28 and TRBJ2-1, with D possibly matching TRBD1 (6 bases). There are 19 residues in the CDR3. Germline V gives CDR1 MDHEN, CDR2 SYDVKM. Trimming stripped 8 bases from V and 0 bases from J, with 26 bases between. CDR3: CASGGFLASSSSSYNEQFF. CDR3 in DNA: TGTGCCAGCGGGGGCTTTTTGGCTAGCTCCTCGAGCTCCTACAATGAGCAGTTCTTC.